What follows is one T cell receptor (beta chain) and its context. The sample comes from a study of blood T cell repertoires in COVID-19. Libraries were prepared by immunoSEQ multiplex PCR; TCRdb keeps only in-frame clonotypes and omits some of them. The profile shows roughly 250,000 clones, roughly 86% of them singletons. Input material: PBMCs or T cells enriched from blood (not recorded which). The sequence derives from a woman in her 40s with acute COVID-19.

The CDR3 DNA reads as TGTGCCAGCAGCTTAGGTCTAGTTATTGGCAATGAGCAGTTCTTC. Translating it yields CASSLGLVIGNEQFF. V and J are TRBV7-8 and TRBJ2-1; D gene ambiguous. The CDR3 contains 15 residues. V dropped 1 base and J dropped 6 bases, with 13 bases sitting between them. Germline V gene data show CDR1 as SGHVS and CDR2 as FQNEAQ.